This paragraph reports one TCR beta chain. What it binds is not known. RNA was isolated and reverse transcribed to cDNA, the sequencing template. Data came from immunoSEQ multiplex PCR; TCRdb stores just in-frame clones and leaves some out. The data contain over 95,000 clones, roughly 50% of them singletons. The treatment is: oral pan-JAK inhibitor, 5-10 mg twice daily. Obtained from alopecia areata patients were lesional scalp punch biopsies along with peripheral blood. The sample belongs to a study of CD8+ T cells in alopecia areata. Overall study results and limits: Sharing of TCR sequences between patients (possibly for HLA-related reasons) was less clear than in mice. Sequenced scalp T cells also include alphabeta T cells resident in normal skin.

V lost 1 base, J lost 5 bases, and 14 bases lay in between. From germline, CDR1 is SGHNT and CDR2 YYREEE (reference sequence). The length of the CDR3 is 15 residues. V is TRBV5-4 and J is TRBJ2-3; perhaps TRBD1 as D (6 bases). The origin of this receptor is a human donor with alopecia areata. The sample here was CD4+ T cells sorted from blood, taken at week 24, from a patient treated with tofacitinib. In nucleotides, the CDR3 is TGTGCCAGCAGCTTGAGGGGGAAGCACGAAGATACGCAGTATTTT. Residues: CASSLRGKHEDTQYF.